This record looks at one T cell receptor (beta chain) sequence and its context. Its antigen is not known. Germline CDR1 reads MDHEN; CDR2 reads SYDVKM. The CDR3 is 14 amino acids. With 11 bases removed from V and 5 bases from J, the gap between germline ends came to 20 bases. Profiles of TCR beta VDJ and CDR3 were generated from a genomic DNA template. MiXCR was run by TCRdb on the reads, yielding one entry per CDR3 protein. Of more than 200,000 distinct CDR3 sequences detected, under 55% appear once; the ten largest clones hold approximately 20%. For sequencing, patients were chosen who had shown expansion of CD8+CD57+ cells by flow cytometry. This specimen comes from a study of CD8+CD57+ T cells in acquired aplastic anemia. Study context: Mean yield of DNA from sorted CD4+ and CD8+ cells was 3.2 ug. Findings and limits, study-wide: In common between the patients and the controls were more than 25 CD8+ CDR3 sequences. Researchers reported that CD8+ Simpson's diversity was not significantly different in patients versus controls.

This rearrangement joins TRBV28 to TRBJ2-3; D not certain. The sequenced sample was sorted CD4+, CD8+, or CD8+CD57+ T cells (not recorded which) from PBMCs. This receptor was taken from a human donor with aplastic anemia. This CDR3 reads CAAPSREGVDTQYF. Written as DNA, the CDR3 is TGTGCCGCCCCGTCGAGAGAAGGCGTAGATACGCAGTATTTT.